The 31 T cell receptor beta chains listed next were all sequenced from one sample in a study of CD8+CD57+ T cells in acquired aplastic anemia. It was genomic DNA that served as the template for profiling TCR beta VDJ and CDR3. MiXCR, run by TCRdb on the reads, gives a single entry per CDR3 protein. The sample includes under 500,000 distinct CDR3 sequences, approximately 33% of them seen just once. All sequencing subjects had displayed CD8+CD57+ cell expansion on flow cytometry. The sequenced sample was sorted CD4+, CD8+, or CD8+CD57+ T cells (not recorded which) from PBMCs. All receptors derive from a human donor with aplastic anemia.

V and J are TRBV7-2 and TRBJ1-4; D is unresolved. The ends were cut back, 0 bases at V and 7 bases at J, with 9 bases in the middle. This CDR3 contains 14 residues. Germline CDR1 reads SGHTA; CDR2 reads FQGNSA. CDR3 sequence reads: CASSLASPGEKLFF. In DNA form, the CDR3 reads TGTGCCAGCAGCTTAGCATCCCCGGGTGAAAAACTGTTTTTT.

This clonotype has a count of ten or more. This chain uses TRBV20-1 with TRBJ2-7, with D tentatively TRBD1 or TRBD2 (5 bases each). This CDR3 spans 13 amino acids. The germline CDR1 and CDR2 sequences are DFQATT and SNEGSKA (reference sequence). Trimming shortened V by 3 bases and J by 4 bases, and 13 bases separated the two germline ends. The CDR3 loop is CSASGAARYEQYF. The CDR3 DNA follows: TGCAGTGCTAGCGGGGCCGCGCGTTACGAGCAGTACTTC.

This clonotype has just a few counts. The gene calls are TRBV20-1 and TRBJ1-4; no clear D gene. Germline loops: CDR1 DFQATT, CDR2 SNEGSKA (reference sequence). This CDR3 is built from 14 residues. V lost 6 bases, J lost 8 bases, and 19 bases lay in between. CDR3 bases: TGCAGTGCACACATTTCCGGATTATACGAAAAACTGTTTTTT. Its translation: CSAHISGLYEKLFF.

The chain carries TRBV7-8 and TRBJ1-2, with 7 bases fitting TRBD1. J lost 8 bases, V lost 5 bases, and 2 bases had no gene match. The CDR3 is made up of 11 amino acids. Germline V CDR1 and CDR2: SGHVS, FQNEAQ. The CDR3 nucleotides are TGTGCCAGCAGCCCACAGGGGGGCTACACCTTC. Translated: CASSPQGGYTF. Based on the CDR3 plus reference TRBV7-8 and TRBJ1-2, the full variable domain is GAGVSQSPRYKVAKRGQDVALRCDPISGHVSLFWYQQALGQGPEFLTYFQNEAQLDKSGLPSDRFFAERPEGSVSTLKIQRTQQEDSAVYLCASSPQGGYTFGSGTRLTVV.

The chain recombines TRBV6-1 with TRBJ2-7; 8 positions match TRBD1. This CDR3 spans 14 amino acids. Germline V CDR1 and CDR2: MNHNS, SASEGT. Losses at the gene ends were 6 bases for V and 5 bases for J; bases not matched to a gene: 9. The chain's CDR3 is CASRRQGPSNEQYF. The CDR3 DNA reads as TGTGCCAGCAGAAGACAGGGGCCTTCAAACGAGCAGTACTTC.

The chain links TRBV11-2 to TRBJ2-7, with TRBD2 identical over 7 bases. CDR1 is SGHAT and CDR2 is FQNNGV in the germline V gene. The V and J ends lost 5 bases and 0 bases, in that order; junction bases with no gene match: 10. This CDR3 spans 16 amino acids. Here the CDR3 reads CASSTYPSGTSYEQYF. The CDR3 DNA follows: TGTGCCAGCAGCACCTACCCAAGCGGGACCTCCTACGAGCAGTACTTC.

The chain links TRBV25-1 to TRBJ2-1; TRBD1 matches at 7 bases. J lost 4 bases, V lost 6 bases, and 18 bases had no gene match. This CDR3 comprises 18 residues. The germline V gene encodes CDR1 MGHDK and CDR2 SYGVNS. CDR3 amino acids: CASSFQGGAVRGYNEQFF. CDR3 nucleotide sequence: TGTGCCAGCAGCTTCCAAGGGGGCGCAGTCCGGGGATACAATGAGCAGTTCTTC.

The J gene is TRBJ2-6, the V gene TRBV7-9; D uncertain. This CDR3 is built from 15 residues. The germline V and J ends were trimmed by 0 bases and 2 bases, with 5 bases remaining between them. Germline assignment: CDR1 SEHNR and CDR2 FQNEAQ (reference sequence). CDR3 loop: CASSLANPGANVLTF. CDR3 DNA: TGTGCCAGCAGCTTAGCGAACCCTGGGGCCAACGTCCTGACTTTC.

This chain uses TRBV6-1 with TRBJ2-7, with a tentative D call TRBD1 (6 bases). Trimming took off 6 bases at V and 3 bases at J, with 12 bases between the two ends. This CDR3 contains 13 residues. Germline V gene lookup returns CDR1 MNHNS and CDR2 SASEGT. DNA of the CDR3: TGTGCCAGCAGAGAGGGGGTAGACTACGAGCAGTACTTC. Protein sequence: CASREGVDYEQYF.

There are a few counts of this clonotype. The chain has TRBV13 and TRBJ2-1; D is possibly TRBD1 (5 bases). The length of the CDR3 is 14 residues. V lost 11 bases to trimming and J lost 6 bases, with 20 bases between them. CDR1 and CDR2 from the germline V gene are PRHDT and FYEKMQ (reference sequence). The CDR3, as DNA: TGTGCCGGCGGTAGAGGACATCAGAGCAATGAGCAGTTCTTC. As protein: CAGGRGHQSNEQFF.

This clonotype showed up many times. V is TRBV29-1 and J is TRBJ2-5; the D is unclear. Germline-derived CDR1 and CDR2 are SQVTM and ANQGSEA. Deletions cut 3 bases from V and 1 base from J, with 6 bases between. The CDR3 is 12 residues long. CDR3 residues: CSVDMVQETQYF. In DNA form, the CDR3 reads TGCAGCGTTGACATGGTCCAAGAGACCCAGTACTTC.

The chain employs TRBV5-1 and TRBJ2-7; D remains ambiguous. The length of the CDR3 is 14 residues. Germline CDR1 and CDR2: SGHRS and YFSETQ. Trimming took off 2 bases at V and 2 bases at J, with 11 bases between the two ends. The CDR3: CASSFLGSTYEQYF. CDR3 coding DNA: TGCGCCAGCAGCTTCTTGGGCAGCACCTACGAGCAGTACTTC.

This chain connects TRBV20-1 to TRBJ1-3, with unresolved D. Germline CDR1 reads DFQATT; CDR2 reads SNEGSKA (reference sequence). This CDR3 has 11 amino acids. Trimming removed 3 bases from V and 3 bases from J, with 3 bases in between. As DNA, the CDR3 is TGCAGTGCTAGCGGTGGAAACACCATATATTTT. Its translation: CSASGGNTIYF.

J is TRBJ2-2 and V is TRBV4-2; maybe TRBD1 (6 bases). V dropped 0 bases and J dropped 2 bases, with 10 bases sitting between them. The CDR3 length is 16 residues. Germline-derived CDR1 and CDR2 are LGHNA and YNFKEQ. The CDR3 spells CASSQEGTSNTGELFF. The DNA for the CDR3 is TGTGCCAGCAGCCAAGAAGGGACAAGCAACACCGGGGAGCTGTTTTTT.

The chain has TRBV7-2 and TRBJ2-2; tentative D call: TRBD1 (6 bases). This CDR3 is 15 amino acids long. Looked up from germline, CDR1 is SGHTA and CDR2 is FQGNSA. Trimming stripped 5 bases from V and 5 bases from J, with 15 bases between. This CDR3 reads CASSTRQVTTGELFF. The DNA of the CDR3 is TGTGCCAGCAGCACCCGACAGGTGACGACCGGGGAGCTGTTTTTT.

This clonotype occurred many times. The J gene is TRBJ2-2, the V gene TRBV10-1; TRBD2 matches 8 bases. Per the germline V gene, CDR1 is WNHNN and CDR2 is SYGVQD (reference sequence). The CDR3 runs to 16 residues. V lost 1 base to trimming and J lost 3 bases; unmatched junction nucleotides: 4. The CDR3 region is CASSEWLAGDTGELFF. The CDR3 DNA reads TGCGCCAGCAGTGAGTGGCTAGCGGGCGACACCGGGGAGCTGTTTTTT.

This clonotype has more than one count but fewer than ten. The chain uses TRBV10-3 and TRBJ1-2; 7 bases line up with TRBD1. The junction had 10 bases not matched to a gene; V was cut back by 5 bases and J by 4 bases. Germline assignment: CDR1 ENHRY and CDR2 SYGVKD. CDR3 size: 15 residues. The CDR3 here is CAISYFRQGSYGYTF. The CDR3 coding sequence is TGTGCCATCAGTTACTTCAGACAGGGAAGCTATGGCTACACCTTC.

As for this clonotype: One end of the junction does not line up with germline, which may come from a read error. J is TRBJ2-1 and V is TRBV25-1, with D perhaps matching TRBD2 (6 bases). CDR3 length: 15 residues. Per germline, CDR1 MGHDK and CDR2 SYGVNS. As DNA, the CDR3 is TGCGCCAGCAGCTTAGCGGAACAGGTTAACAATGAGCAGTTCTTC. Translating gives CASSLAEQVNNEQFF.

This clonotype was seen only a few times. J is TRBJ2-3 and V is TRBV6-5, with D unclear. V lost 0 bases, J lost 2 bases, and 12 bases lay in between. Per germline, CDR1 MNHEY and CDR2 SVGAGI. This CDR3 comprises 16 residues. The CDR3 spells CASSYSSADNTDTQYF. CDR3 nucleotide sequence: TGTGCCAGCAGTTACTCGTCGGCAGATAACACAGATACGCAGTATTTT.

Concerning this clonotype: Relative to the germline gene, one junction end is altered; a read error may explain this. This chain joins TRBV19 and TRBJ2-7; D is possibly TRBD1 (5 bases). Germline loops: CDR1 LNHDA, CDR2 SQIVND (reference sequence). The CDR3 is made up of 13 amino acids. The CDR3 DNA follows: TGTGCCAGTAGTATCAGGGCCTCGGCGGAGCAGTGCTTC. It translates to CASSIRASAEQCF.

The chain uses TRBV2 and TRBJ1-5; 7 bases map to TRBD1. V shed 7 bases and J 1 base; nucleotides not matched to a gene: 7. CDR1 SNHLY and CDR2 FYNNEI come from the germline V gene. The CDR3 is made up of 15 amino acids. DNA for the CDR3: TGTGCCAGCAACAACGACAGGGACAGCAATCAGCCCCAGCATTTT. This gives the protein CASNNDRDSNQPQHF.

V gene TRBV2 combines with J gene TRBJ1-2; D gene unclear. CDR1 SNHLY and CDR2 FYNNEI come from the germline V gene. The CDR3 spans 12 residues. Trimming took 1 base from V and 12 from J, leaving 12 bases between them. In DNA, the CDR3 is TGTGCCAGCAGTGAAGAGGGTTCTGGAAACACCTTC. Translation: CASSEEGSGNTF.

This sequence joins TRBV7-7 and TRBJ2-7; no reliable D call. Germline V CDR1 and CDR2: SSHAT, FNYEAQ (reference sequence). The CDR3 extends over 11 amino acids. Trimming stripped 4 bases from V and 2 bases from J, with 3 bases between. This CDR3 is CASSSPYEQYV. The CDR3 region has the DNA TGTGCCAGCAGCTCCCCCTACGAGCAGTACGTC.

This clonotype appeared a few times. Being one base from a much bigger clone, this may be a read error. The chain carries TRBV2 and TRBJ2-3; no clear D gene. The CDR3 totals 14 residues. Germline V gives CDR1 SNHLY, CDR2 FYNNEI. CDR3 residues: CASSTARETDTRYF. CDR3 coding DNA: TGTGCCAGCAGCACAGCCCGTGAAACAGATACGCGGTATTTT. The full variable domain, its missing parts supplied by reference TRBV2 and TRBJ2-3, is EPEVTQTPSHQVTQMGQEVILRCVPISNHLYFYWYRQILGQKVEFLVSFYNNEISEKSEIFDDQFSVERPDGSNFTLKIRSTKLEDSAMYFCASSTARETDTRYFGPGTRLTVL.

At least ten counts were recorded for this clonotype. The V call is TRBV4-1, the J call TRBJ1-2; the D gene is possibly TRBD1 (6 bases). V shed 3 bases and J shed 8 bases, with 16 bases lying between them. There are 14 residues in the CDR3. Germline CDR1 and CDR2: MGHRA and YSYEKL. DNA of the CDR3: TGCGCCAGCAGCCAGCCGGCGGCAGGGGTCGGCTACACCTTC. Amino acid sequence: CASSQPAAGVGYTF.

The CDR3 DNA reads as TGTGCCTGGAGTGGACCAGGCGGAGGCGAGCAGTACTTC. It yields the protein CAWSGPGGGEQYF. V and J are TRBV30 and TRBJ2-7, with D perhaps matching TRBD2 (5 bases). Germline CDR1 reads GTSNPN; CDR2 reads SVGIG (reference sequence). The CDR3 has 13 amino acids. V was cut by 1 base and J by 6 bases, with 13 bases left in between.

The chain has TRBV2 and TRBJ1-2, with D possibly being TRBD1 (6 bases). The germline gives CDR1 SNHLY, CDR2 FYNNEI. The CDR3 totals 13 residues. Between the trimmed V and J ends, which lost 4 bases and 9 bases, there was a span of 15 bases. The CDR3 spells CASSGGGSISYTF. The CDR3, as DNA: TGTGCCAGCAGTGGAGGGGGATCTATTAGCTACACCTTC. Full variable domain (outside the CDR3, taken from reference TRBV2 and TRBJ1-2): EPEVTQTPSHQVTQMGQEVILRCVPISNHLYFYWYRQILGQKVEFLVSFYNNEISEKSEIFDDQFSVERPDGSNFTLKIRSTKLEDSAMYFCASSGGGSISYTFGSGTRLTVV.

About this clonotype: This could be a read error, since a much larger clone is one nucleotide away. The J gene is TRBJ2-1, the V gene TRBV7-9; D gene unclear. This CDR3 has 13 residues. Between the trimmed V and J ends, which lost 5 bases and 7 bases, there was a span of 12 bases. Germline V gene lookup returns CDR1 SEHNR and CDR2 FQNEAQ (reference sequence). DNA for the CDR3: TGTGCCAGCAGCCCATCCAACAATAATGAGCAGTTCTTC. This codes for CASSPSNNNEQFF.

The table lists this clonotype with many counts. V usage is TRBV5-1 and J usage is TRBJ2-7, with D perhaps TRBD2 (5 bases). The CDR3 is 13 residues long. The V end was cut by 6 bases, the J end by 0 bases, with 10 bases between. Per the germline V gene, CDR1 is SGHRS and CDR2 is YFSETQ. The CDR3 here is CASTEGSSYEQYF. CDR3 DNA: TGCGCCAGCACCGAGGGAAGCTCCTACGAGCAGTACTTC.

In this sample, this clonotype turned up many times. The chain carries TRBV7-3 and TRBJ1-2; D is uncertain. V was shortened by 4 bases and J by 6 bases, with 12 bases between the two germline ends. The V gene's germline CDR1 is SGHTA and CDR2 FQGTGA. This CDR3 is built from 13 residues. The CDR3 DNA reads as TGTGCCAGCAGCTCCACGCCGGGAAATGGCTACACCTTC. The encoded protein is CASSSTPGNGYTF.

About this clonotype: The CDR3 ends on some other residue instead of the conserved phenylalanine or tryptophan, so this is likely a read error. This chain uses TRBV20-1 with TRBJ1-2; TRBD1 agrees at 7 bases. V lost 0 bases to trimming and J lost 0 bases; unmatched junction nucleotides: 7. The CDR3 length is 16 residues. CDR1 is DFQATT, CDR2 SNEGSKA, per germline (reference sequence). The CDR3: CSARDVRDSSNYGYTL. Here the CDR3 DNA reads TGCAGTGCTAGAGATGTTCGGGACAGCTCTAACTATGGCTACACCCTC.